This TCR beta chain was recovered during a study of circulating and synovial CD4+ cells in juvenile arthritis. Study-wide findings and caveats: Circulating pathogenic-like lymphocytes shared a substantially higher fraction of CDR3 sequences with synovium than bulk blood. T cell genome counts differed by at least an order of magnitude between CPL and CD4 samples. These repertoires were less diverse than bulk blood CD4 repertoires. Circulating pathogenic-like and bulk T cells looked alike by Vbeta family usage.

J was trimmed by 6 bases and V by 0 bases; bases with no gene match: 7. Germline CDR1 LGHNA, CDR2 YSLEER. CDR3 length equals 17 residues. This clone was counted between two and nine times. The antigen remains undetermined. The method was immunoSEQ multiplex PCR; TCRdb's version includes in-frame clones alone and lacks a portion of them. The sample lists approximately 16,000 clones, around nine tenths seen once, with less than 0.95% in the top ten. Sample: CD4+ T cells from blood. The sequence came from a human donor with juvenile idiopathic arthritis. V gene TRBV4-3 combines with J gene TRBJ2-3; the match to TRBD1 covers 12 bases. The DNA of the CDR3 is TGCGCCAGCAGCCAAGATATGGGACAGGGGGCGAGGGATACGCAGTATTTT. This gives the protein CASSQDMGQGARDTQYF.